The 21 T cell receptor beta chains listed next were all sequenced from one sample in a study of cytomegalovirus exposure and HLA in healthy donors (TCRdb year 2017). Receptor libraries were prepared by the immunoSEQ multiplex PCR assay. In TCRdb, the immuneACCESS table is reduced to in-frame sequences with V and J assigned. These tables do not hold every clone; where another copy was compared, an unresolved V gene accounts for under half, and the others remain unexplained. Recorded for this sample are roughly 130,000 clones; 88% of them occurred a single time. The ten largest make up 1.4% to 1.5% of the sample. Sequenced sample: PBMCs. The receptors derive from a man aged 30 to 45 in good health and CMV-seronegative.

This chain joins TRBV9 and TRBJ2-3; 12 bases fit TRBD2. CDR3 length: 17 residues. Germline-derived CDR1 and CDR2 are SGDLS and YYNGEE. The ends lost 0 bases at V and 5 bases at J; junction bases unmatched: 7. The CDR3 sequence is CASSVAQTSGSGDTQYF. The CDR3 region has the DNA TGTGCCAGCAGCGTAGCCCAGACTAGCGGGAGTGGAGATACGCAGTATTTT.

The chain has TRBV6-1 and TRBJ1-1; 8 bases match TRBD1. Germline-derived CDR1 and CDR2 are MNHNS and SASEGT. The CDR3 consists of 15 residues. Losses at the gene ends were 5 bases for V and 0 bases for J; bases not matched to a gene: 5. The CDR3 DNA reads TGTGCCAGCAGTCCCCGGACAGGGCTGAACACTGAAGCTTTCTTT. It encodes CASSPRTGLNTEAFF.

There are a few counts of this clone. The chain couples TRBV4-3 to TRBJ1-1; D remains unclear. The V gene's germline CDR1 is LGHNA and CDR2 YSLEER. The CDR3 is 14 amino acids. Between the trimmed V and J ends, which lost 1 base and 1 base, there was a span of 7 bases. The CDR3 loop reads CASSQGTPNTEAFF. As DNA, the CDR3 is TGCGCCAGCAGCCAAGGCACTCCGAACACTGAAGCTTTCTTT.

This CDR3 reads CATSLFLEGANEKLFF. Here the CDR3 DNA reads TGTGCCACCAGTCTTTTCTTGGAAGGGGCTAATGAAAAACTGTTTTTT. The V gene is TRBV15, the J gene TRBJ1-4, with a tentative D call TRBD1 (5 bases). The CDR3 has 16 residues. V was clipped by 6 bases and J by 3 bases, with 17 bases between them. Germline CDR1 reads LNHNV; CDR2 reads YYDKDF (reference sequence).

The chain combines TRBV18 with TRBJ1-2; the D gene is possibly TRBD1 (5 bases). V lost 3 bases and J 6 bases, leaving 14 bases between the germline ends. Germline-derived CDR1 and CDR2 are KGHSH and LQKENI. The CDR3 sequence is 14 residues long. As DNA, the CDR3 is TGTGCCAGCTCACCGCAACAGGAGAGAGATGGCTACACCTTC. Translating gives CASSPQQERDGYTF.

The chain combines TRBV11-2 with TRBJ2-5; 13 bases fit TRBD2. Germline CDR1 and CDR2: SGHAT and FQNNGV. Trimming removed 1 base from V and 5 bases from J; junction bases left unmatched: 7. The CDR3 has 17 residues. The chain's CDR3 is CASSLGGLAGVFETQYF. CDR3 nucleotides: TGTGCCAGCAGCTTAGGCGGACTAGCGGGAGTTTTCGAGACCCAGTACTTC.

The rearrangement joins TRBV18 to TRBJ1-1, with D possibly being TRBD1 (6 bases). Germline V gene sequence: CDR1 KGHSH, CDR2 LQKENI. V was shortened by 4 bases and J by 1 base, with 16 bases between the two germline ends. The CDR3 has 16 residues. CDR3 DNA: TGTGCCAGCTCACTATTCAGGGGAGAGGCGAACACTGAAGCTTTCTTT. This sequence encodes CASSLFRGEANTEAFF. Variable domain in full (rest from reference TRBV18 and TRBJ1-1): NAGVMQNPRHLVRRRGQEARLRCSPMKGHSHVYWYRQLPEEGLKFMVYLQKENIIDESGMPKERFSAEFPKEGPSILRIQQVVRGDSAAYFCASSLFRGEANTEAFFGQGTRLTVV.

The CDR3 DNA reads TGTGCCAGTAGTCTAGCGGGAGGCGATGAGCAGTTCTTC. Protein sequence: CASSLAGGDEQFF. The chain is built from TRBV19 and TRBJ2-1; TRBD2 aligns across 11 bases. The CDR3 consists of 13 residues. Per germline, CDR1 LNHDA and CDR2 SQIVND (reference sequence). J gave up 8 bases and V 5 bases, and 2 bases lay outside the gene matches. The full variable domain, in which reference TRBV19 and TRBJ2-1 provide the parts outside the CDR3, is DGGITQSPKYLFRKEGQNVTLSCEQNLNHDAMYWYRQDPGQGLRLIYYSQIVNDFQKGDIAEGYSVSREKKESFPLTVTSAQKNPTAFYLCASSLAGGDEQFFGPGTRLTVL.

The CDR3: CASSQGPGEKLFF. The CDR3 nucleotides read TGCGCCAGCAGCCAAGGGCCTGGTGAAAAACTGTTTTTT. The chain joins TRBV4-1 to TRBJ1-4, with D unresolved. CDR3 length: 13 residues. The germline CDR1 and CDR2 sequences are MGHRA and YSYEKL. V lost 1 base to trimming and J lost 7 bases, with 7 bases between them.

The chain recombines TRBV6-1 with TRBJ1-2; TRBD1 is a possible D gene (6 bases). V was trimmed by 3 bases and J by 14 bases, leaving 13 bases between them. In germline, CDR1 is MNHNS, CDR2 SASEGT. CDR3 length equals 11 residues. The CDR3 nucleotides read TGTGCCAGCAGTGATTTGGGGGCCAGGACCTTC. Residues: CASSDLGARTF.

The chain has TRBV18 and TRBJ1-5, with 8 bases lining up with TRBD1. CDR3 size: 14 residues. The germline V gene encodes CDR1 KGHSH and CDR2 LQKENI. V dropped 6 bases and J dropped 6; count of bases not matched to a gene: 7. CDR3: CASSPTGGSQPQHF. The CDR3 bases are TGTGCCAGCTCTCCCACAGGGGGTAGTCAGCCCCAGCATTTT.

This chain joins TRBV7-9 and TRBJ1-2, with D possibly matching TRBD1 (5 bases). This CDR3 region has 15 residues. Germline lookup yields CDR1 SEHNR and CDR2 FQNEAQ (reference sequence). Trimming removed 5 bases from V and 8 bases from J, with 21 bases in between. CDR3 DNA: TGTGCCAGCAGCGTATGGGACTCTGCATCCAACGGCTACACCTTC. Protein: CASSVWDSASNGYTF.

This clone was seen just once. The genes are TRBV10-3 and TRBJ1-4, with TRBD1 as a possible D gene (5 bases). This CDR3 has 15 residues. CDR1 and CDR2 (germline): ENHRY, SYGVKD. V was shortened by 0 bases and J by 8 bases, with 13 bases between the two germline ends. The CDR3: CAISESTAPSEKLFF. The CDR3 DNA reads TGTGCCATCAGTGAGTCGACAGCCCCTTCAGAAAAACTGTTTTTT.

The rearrangement uses TRBV11-2 and TRBJ2-7; tentative D call: TRBD2 (6 bases). The CDR3 consists of 15 residues. Trimming stripped 4 bases from V and 3 bases from J, with 16 bases between. The germline V gene encodes CDR1 SGHAT and CDR2 FQNNGV. The CDR3 bases are TGTGCCAGCAGCTCGACTCTGGCGGGAAGCTACGAGCAGTACTTC. Residues: CASSSTLAGSYEQYF.

This chain links TRBV7-6 with TRBJ2-1; TRBD1 matches at 9 bases. The CDR3 totals 14 residues. The germline V gene has CDR1 SGHVS and CDR2 FNYEAQ. Trimming at V came to 5 bases and at J to 7 bases, leaving 6 bases not matched to a gene. Here the CDR3 DNA reads TGTGCCAGCAGCCCCCGGACAGGGGCGAATGAGCAGTTCTTC. This gives the protein CASSPRTGANEQFF.

The chain uses TRBV7-2 and TRBJ2-7, with TRBD1 identical over 9 bases. Germline CDR1 is SGHTA and CDR2 is FQGNSA. This CDR3 has 14 amino acids. V lost 3 bases to trimming and J lost 5 bases; unmatched junction nucleotides: 5. The CDR3 region is CASSFGTGLDEQYF. The DNA of the CDR3 is TGTGCCAGCAGCTTCGGGACAGGGCTTGACGAGCAGTACTTC.

CDR3 sequence: CASSETGRSHEQYF. CDR3 DNA sequence: TGCGCCAGCAGTGAGACCGGGAGAAGTCACGAGCAGTACTTC. The V gene is TRBV10-2, the J gene TRBJ2-7; TRBD2 is a possible D gene (6 bases). This CDR3 has 14 residues. Germline V gene lookup returns CDR1 WSHSY and CDR2 SAAADI. V was clipped by 2 bases and J by 5 bases, with 13 bases between them.

The chain is built from TRBV19 and TRBJ1-1; TRBD1 matches 8 bases. V was pared by 10 bases and J by 0 bases, with 16 bases of the junction left unmatched. Looked up from germline, CDR1 is LNHDA and CDR2 is SQIVND (reference sequence). This CDR3 is built from 17 residues. In DNA, the CDR3 is TGTGCCACCCAACCTGCCGACAGGGGCTGGGTGAACACTGAAGCTTTCTTT. Its translation is CATQPADRGWVNTEAFF.

The rearrangement joins TRBV29-1 to TRBJ2-1; TRBD2 is a possible D gene (6 bases). The length of the CDR3 is 15 residues. V was clipped by 3 bases and J by 7 bases, with 19 bases between them. Germline V gene sequence: CDR1 SQVTM, CDR2 ANQGSEA. This CDR3 reads CSVDSTLGRINEQFF. CDR3 nucleotide sequence: TGCAGCGTTGACTCTACGTTGGGGAGGATAAATGAGCAGTTCTTC.

Worth noting for this clone: A junction end diverges from the germline sequence, so it may reflect a read error. This sequence joins TRBV2 and TRBJ2-1, with 11 nucleotides matching TRBD2. Germline-derived CDR1 and CDR2 are SNHLY and FYNNEI. There are 18 residues in the CDR3. The CDR3 sequence is CASREGLTSGKERNEQFF. In nucleotides, the CDR3 is TGTGCCAGCAGGGAAGGTCTGACTAGCGGGAAAGAGAGGAATGAGCAGTTCTTC.

This clone has just one count. This chain uses TRBV19 with TRBJ2-3, with 10 bases lining up with TRBD2. There are 13 residues in the CDR3. J lost 4 bases, V lost 11 bases, and 6 bases had no gene match. The germline gives CDR1 LNHDA, CDR2 SQIVND (reference sequence). The DNA for the CDR3 is TGTGCCGTCCTAGCGGGAGAGGCAGATACGCAGTATTTT. Protein product: CAVLAGEADTQYF.